This T cell receptor beta chain originates from a study of regulatory T cells in long-lasting Graves disease. The V end lost 3 bases, the J end lost 4 bases, and 12 bases lay between the germline ends. The CDR3 has 15 residues. CDR1 and CDR2 (germline): MNHEY, SMNVEV (reference sequence). This clonotype was detected only a few times. Time point meaning: persistent/refractory GD, antithyroid drugs over 5 years with positive TRAb. TCR sequences were obtained from RNA taken from PBMCs. iRepertoire HTBI primers and Arm-PCR of CDR3 regions built TCR beta libraries. Under the authors' procedure: About 60 TRBV and roughly 15 TRBJ segments were identified across samples. TCRdb fed the multiplex PCR reads into MiXCR, producing one record per CDR3 protein. These V and J calls derive from TCRdb rather than the authors' analysis. The data contain around 460,000 distinct CDR3 sequences, under 25% of them singletons.

The sequence was obtained from a female donor with Graves disease. The rearrangement uses TRBV27 and TRBJ2-2; tentatively, D is TRBD1 or TRBD2 (5 bases each). The starting material was peripheral blood mononuclear cells (PBMCs), obtained when the disease was refractory, from a patient treated with antithyroid drugs. The CDR3 nucleotides read TGTGCCAGCAGTTTCTCGAGGGGATCCACCGGGGAGCTGTTTTTT. Amino acid sequence: CASSFSRGSTGELFF.